A single sample gave rise to the 11 T cell receptor beta chains below, sequenced in a study of CD8+ T cells in alopecia areata. RNA was isolated and reverse transcribed to cDNA, the sequencing template. Sequencing was performed with immunoSEQ multiplex PCR; in TCRdb, only in-frame clones are kept and a portion is missing. The table lists some 240,000 clones, more than 45% of them singletons. Source: CD4+ T cells sorted from blood, taken at week 0. The receptor set was obtained from a human donor with alopecia areata.

The V call is TRBV9, the J call TRBJ1-3; 7 nucleotides match TRBD1. This CDR3 contains 15 residues. Germline CDR1 and CDR2: SGDLS and YYNGEE. Trimming cost V 4 bases and J 2 bases; bases outside gene matches: 6. The DNA of the CDR3 is TGTGCCAGCAGCCCCCTAGGGACAGCTGGAAACACCATATATTTT. It yields the protein CASSPLGTAGNTIYF.

The V call is TRBV4-1, the J call TRBJ1-2; D not certain. Germline assignment: CDR1 MGHRA and CDR2 YSYEKL. This CDR3 contains 15 residues. V lost 4 bases to trimming and J lost 5 bases, with 17 bases between them. The CDR3 DNA sequence: TGCGCCAGCAGCCCGAGAACGCAGGTCGGATATGGCTACACCTTC. Amino acid sequence: CASSPRTQVGYGYTF.

V and J are TRBV5-6 and TRBJ2-7; 13 bases map to TRBD2. Germline CDR1 SGHDT, CDR2 YYEEEE. This CDR3 has 16 residues. The V segment lost 4 bases and the J segment 10 bases; nucleotides outside the gene matches: 14. CDR3 in amino acids: CASSVSGFGTSGAQYF. In DNA form, the CDR3 reads TGTGCCAGCAGCGTTTCTGGATTTGGGACTAGCGGGGCCCAGTACTTC.

Points on this clone: Other DNA sequences in the sample encode the same CDR3. V usage is TRBV29-1 and J usage is TRBJ1-1; D is uncertain. The CDR3 has 11 residues. Trimming removed 6 bases from V and 1 base from J, with 6 bases in between. From germline, CDR1 is SQVTM and CDR2 ANQGSEA. The DNA for the CDR3 is TGCAGCGTCCTAAGGAACACTGAAGCTTTCTTT. Encoded protein: CSVLRNTEAFF.

To note about this clone: This is likely an artifact of a read error, given a far larger clone one base away. This specimen includes other DNA sequences encoding the same CDR3. The chain uses TRBV4-1 and TRBJ2-7; 12 bases align to TRBD2. The junction had 3 bases not matched to a gene; V was cut back by 0 bases and J by 6 bases. CDR3 size: 15 residues. Germline V gene sequence: CDR1 MGHRA, CDR2 YSYEKL. The CDR3 nucleotides are TGCGCCAGCAGCCAAGAGACTAGCGGGAGAGGCGAGCAGTACTTC. As protein: CASSQETSGRGEQYF.

The chain combines TRBV30 with TRBJ1-1; no definite D call. Germline V CDR1 and CDR2: GTSNPN, SVGIG (reference sequence). This CDR3 has 13 amino acids. V was pared by 2 bases and J by 3 bases, with 10 bases between. DNA of the CDR3: TGTGCCTGGAGTAGCAGAGTGGACACTGAAGCTTTCTTT. Translated: CAWSSRVDTEAFF.

A few counts support this clone. The rearrangement links TRBV2 to TRBJ1-1; 8 bases are a match to TRBD1. Unmatched junction bases numbered 7, after V lost 7 bases and J lost 0 bases. CDR1 is SNHLY and CDR2 is FYNNEI in the germline V gene. The CDR3 has 15 residues. The CDR3 DNA is TGTGCCAGCACTGGGACAGGAAGATTGAACACTGAAGCTTTCTTT. Amino acids: CASTGTGRLNTEAFF.

The gene calls are TRBV30 and TRBJ2-2, with D uncertain. Trimming pared 2 bases from V and 4 bases from J, leaving 8 bases between. The CDR3 is 13 amino acids. The V gene's germline CDR1 is GTSNPN and CDR2 SVGIG (reference sequence). As DNA, the CDR3 is TGTGCCTGGAGTTCAACACGCACCGGGGAGCTGTTTTTT. It is translated as CAWSSTRTGELFF.

This clone was recorded a few times. CDR3 in amino acids: CASVNHRDLPNQPQHF. In nucleotides, the CDR3 is TGTGCCAGCGTTAACCACCGGGACCTACCCAATCAGCCCCAGCATTTT. The chain recombines TRBV2 with TRBJ1-5, with D possibly TRBD1 on 5 matching bases. Germline V gives CDR1 SNHLY, CDR2 FYNNEI. The V gene lost 8 bases and the J gene lost 3 bases, with 20 bases spanning the gap. The CDR3 has 16 residues.

This chain connects TRBV7-9 to TRBJ2-2; D possibly matches TRBD1 or TRBD2 (5 bases each). This CDR3 region has 16 residues. Per the germline V gene, CDR1 is SEHNR and CDR2 is FQNEAQ (reference sequence). The V end lost 3 bases, the J end lost 0 bases, and 11 bases lay between the germline ends. The CDR3 bases are TGTGCCAGCAGCTTTCGCAGGGACCCGAACACCGGGGAGCTGTTTTTT. Encoded protein: CASSFRRDPNTGELFF. Full variable domain (outside the CDR3, taken from reference TRBV7-9 and TRBJ2-2): DTGVSQNPRHKITKRGQNVTFRCDPISEHNRLYWYRQTLGQGPEFLTYFQNEAQLEKSRLLSDRFSAERPKGSFSTLEIQRTEQGDSAMYLCASSFRRDPNTGELFFGEGSRLTVL.

This sequence joins TRBV30 and TRBJ2-7; the match to TRBD1 covers 8 bases. Germline assignment: CDR1 GTSNPN and CDR2 SVGIG (reference sequence). This CDR3 is built from 14 residues. V gave up 3 bases and J gave up 8 bases; unmatched junction bases: 12. The CDR3 sequence is CAWREAGGPGQQYF. The CDR3 DNA sequence: TGTGCCTGGAGGGAAGCAGGGGGCCCAGGTCAGCAGTACTTC.